The present entry profiles one TCR beta chain with its context. No antigen is known for it. PCR primers comprised 60 Vbeta and 13 Jbeta primers. Assay used: immunoSEQ multiplex PCR; TCRdb lists only in-frame clones, some missing. Of more than 200,000 clones listed, about 85% are singletons. This sample was included in a study of cytomegalovirus exposure and HLA in healthy donors. General study points: Later analysis reportedly placed an Asian-associated ancestry cluster below the approximately 730-donor mean in N-insertions. According to reports, the classifier identified cytomegalovirus status with high specificity and sensitivity.

Trimming stripped 1 base from V and 4 bases from J, with 13 bases between. Germline V gene lookup returns CDR1 GTSNPN and CDR2 SVGIG (reference sequence). This CDR3 is 14 amino acids long. The clonotype was recovered from a human donor in good health. The rearrangement links TRBV30 to TRBJ1-1, with D unresolved. Input material: PBMCs. CDR3 sequence: CAWSGLGVGTEAFF. CDR3 DNA: TGTGCCTGGAGTGGACTCGGAGTAGGCACTGAAGCTTTCTTT.